Listed here are 20 T cell receptor beta chains from one sample, sequenced in a study of a mutant IDH1 vaccine in newly diagnosed glioma. Antigens of these TCRs are unknown. Time point in this sample: week 47, end of study. Mutant IDH1 20-mer peptide, at 300 ug, made up each vaccine dose, with topical imiquimod. The repertoire was sequenced with immunoSEQ multiplex PCR; TCRdb's copy has only in-frame clones and lacks some. Among 30,000 to 40,000 clones, around 90% were seen once, and the ten largest hold about 2%. The sample was PBMCs, taken from a glioma patient whose treatment included an IDH1 peptide vaccine. These receptors were taken from a man between 35 and 55 years old with glioma.

V gene TRBV7-2 combines with J gene TRBJ1-1; TRBD1 agrees at 8 bases. The CDR3 covers 14 residues. With V trimmed by 1 base and J by 4 bases, 2 bases remained unmatched. Germline CDR1 and CDR2: SGHTA and FQGNSA. CDR3: CASSLDRGGTEAFF. As DNA, the CDR3 is TGTGCCAGCAGCTTAGACAGGGGGGGCACTGAAGCTTTCTTT.

This chain uses TRBV29-1 with TRBJ1-4; D is uncertain. Germline CDR1 SQVTM, CDR2 ANQGSEA. Trimming took 0 bases from V and 8 from J, leaving 13 bases between them. The CDR3 is made up of 14 amino acids. The CDR3 region is CSVEEHGRSEKLFF. Here the CDR3 DNA reads TGCAGCGTTGAAGAGCACGGGAGAAGCGAAAAACTGTTTTTT.

The J gene is TRBJ1-2, the V gene TRBV25-1; a weak D match, TRBD1 (5 bases). V lost 4 bases and J 7 bases, leaving 16 bases between the germline ends. This CDR3 region has 14 residues. Looked up from germline, CDR1 is MGHDK and CDR2 is SYGVNS. The CDR3: CASSGSGTLSGYTF. The CDR3 DNA sequence: TGTGCCAGCAGTGGATCCGGGACGCTGTCTGGCTACACCTTC.

The chain links TRBV9 to TRBJ1-2; D is perhaps TRBD1 (6 bases). The ends were cut back, 4 bases at V and 8 bases at J, with 18 bases in the middle. There are 14 residues in the CDR3. CDR1 and CDR2 from the germline V gene are SGDLS and YYNGEE. The CDR3 spells CASSPGGRGVGYTF. The CDR3 DNA reads TGTGCCAGCAGCCCCGGGGGGCGGGGGGTAGGCTACACCTTC.

The chain combines TRBV6-5 with TRBJ2-2; 10 bases are shared with TRBD1. The CDR3 is 14 residues long. Germline V gene sequence: CDR1 MNHEY, CDR2 SVGAGI. V lost 5 bases to trimming and J lost 6 bases; unmatched junction nucleotides: 3. CDR3 bases: TGTGCCAGCAGTCCGGGACAGGGGCCCGGGGAGCTGTTTTTT. This codes for CASSPGQGPGELFF.

V is TRBV4-1 and J is TRBJ1-6; D not resolved. The CDR3 is 14 residues long. Germline-derived CDR1 and CDR2 are MGHRA and YSYEKL. Trimming removed 4 bases from V and 5 bases from J, with 9 bases in between. CDR3 protein: CASSRGPNNSPLHF. The CDR3 DNA reads TGCGCCAGCAGCCGAGGACCCAATAATTCACCCCTCCACTTT.

The chain has TRBV19 and TRBJ1-2; D remains unclear. Between the trimmed V and J ends, which lost 5 bases and 2 bases, there was a span of 12 bases. This CDR3 contains 14 residues. Germline V CDR1 and CDR2: LNHDA, SQIVND (reference sequence). CDR3 sequence: CASSLVGINYGYTF. CDR3 coding DNA: TGTGCCAGTAGTTTAGTGGGGATCAACTATGGCTACACCTTC.

The V gene is TRBV6-5, the J gene TRBJ2-5; TRBD2 agrees at 8 bases. The germline V gene has CDR1 MNHEY and CDR2 SVGAGI. The trim removed 6 bases at V and 2 bases at J, leaving 8 bases unmatched. This CDR3 region has 15 residues. CDR3 DNA sequence: TGTGCCAGCAGCCCGACTAGCGTTAGGCAAGAGACCCAGTACTTC. Translation: CASSPTSVRQETQYF.

The V gene is TRBV6-1, the J gene TRBJ2-5, with D perhaps TRBD1 (5 bases). CDR1 is MNHNS, CDR2 SASEGT, per germline. With 3 bases removed from V and 2 bases from J, the gap between germline ends came to 13 bases. This CDR3 contains 15 residues. The CDR3 region is CASSDVWTLQETQYF. The CDR3 bases are TGTGCCAGCAGTGACGTCTGGACACTTCAAGAGACCCAGTACTTC.

This sequence joins TRBV2 and TRBJ2-6; no definite D call. Germline V gives CDR1 SNHLY, CDR2 FYNNEI. Trimming left V 7 bases short and J 2 bases short, with 9 bases between. This CDR3 has 14 amino acids. This CDR3 reads CASKDGTGANVLTF. The CDR3 DNA sequence: TGTGCCAGCAAGGACGGAACTGGGGCCAACGTCCTGACTTTC.

The chain has TRBV7-2 and TRBJ2-5; D might be TRBD2 (6 bases). CDR3 length: 16 residues. Trimming pared 2 bases from V and 5 bases from J, leaving 18 bases between. The V gene's germline CDR1 is SGHTA and CDR2 FQGNSA. CDR3 bases: TGTGCCAGCAGCTTAAATCCCCCCAGTGGAGGGGAGACCCAGTACTTC. This codes for CASSLNPPSGGETQYF.

V gene TRBV5-1 combines with J gene TRBJ2-7, with 9 bases lining up with TRBD1. Unmatched junction bases numbered 4, after V lost 0 bases and J lost 3 bases. Looked up from germline, CDR1 is SGHRS and CDR2 is YFSETQ. CDR3 length: 15 amino acids. CDR3 sequence reads: CASSLGQGVVYEQYF. The CDR3 region has the DNA TGCGCCAGCAGCTTGGGACAGGGGGTGGTCTACGAGCAGTACTTC.

V gene TRBV18 combines with J gene TRBJ1-1, with D possibly TRBD1 on 6 matching bases. CDR3 length: 14 amino acids. V shed 3 bases and J shed 4 bases, with 12 bases lying between them. Germline CDR1 is KGHSH and CDR2 is LQKENI. The chain's CDR3 is CASSPQTGGTEAFF. The CDR3 nucleotides read TGTGCCAGCTCACCCCAGACAGGTGGCACTGAAGCTTTCTTT.

For the CDR3, the DNA is TGCACCAGCAGCCAATTCCGGACGGGCTCCTACGAGCAGTACGTC. Translated: CTSSQFRTGSYEQYV. V gene TRBV1 combines with J gene TRBJ2-7. TRBV1 is a known pseudogene. CDR3 length: 15 residues.

The V call is TRBV6-5, the J call TRBJ1-6; D ambiguous. CDR1 is MNHEY, CDR2 SVGAGI, per germline. The CDR3 totals 15 residues. V was cut by 0 bases and J by 6 bases, with 9 bases left in between. Here the CDR3 reads CASSYSSGINSPLHF. The CDR3 DNA follows: TGTGCCAGCAGTTACTCGAGTGGGATTAATTCACCCCTCCACTTT.

J is TRBJ2-1 and V is TRBV5-5, with TRBD2 matching over 8 bases. The CDR3 has 16 amino acids. CDR1 SGHKS and CDR2 YYEKEE come from the germline V gene (reference sequence). V lost 0 bases, J lost 8 bases, and 10 bases stayed unmatched. CDR3 DNA: TGTGCCAGCAGCTTGGCCATTAAGCGGGAGTTCGATGAGCAGTTCTTC. Residues: CASSLAIKREFDEQFF.

The chain carries TRBV7-2 and TRBJ2-7; D is unclear. CDR3 length: 15 residues. Trimming removed 5 bases at V and 3 bases at J, with 17 bases between. CDR1 is SGHTA, CDR2 FQGNSA, per germline. The CDR3 here is CASSPYRTDVYEQYF. In DNA form, the CDR3 reads TGTGCCAGCAGCCCTTACAGAACAGACGTCTACGAGCAGTACTTC.

V gene TRBV4-3 combines with J gene TRBJ1-2, with unresolved D. The CDR3 runs to 13 residues. The germline V gene encodes CDR1 LGHNA and CDR2 YSLEER. V was trimmed by 0 bases and J by 7 bases, leaving 9 bases between them. CDR3 amino acids: CASSQDSNGGYTF. CDR3 nucleotides: TGCGCCAGCAGCCAAGATTCGAACGGTGGCTACACCTTC.

The CDR3 DNA reads TGTGCCAGCAGTCGAGCCGGGACGGCCTACGAGCAGTACTTC. It is translated as CASSRAGTAYEQYF. The chain carries TRBV27 and TRBJ2-7; D may be TRBD1 or TRBD2 (5 bases each). Germline lookup yields CDR1 MNHEY and CDR2 SMNVEV (reference sequence). The CDR3 extends over 14 amino acids. Trimming took 5 bases from V and 2 from J, leaving 13 bases between them.

This clone was seen a single time. The J gene is TRBJ2-3, the V gene TRBV20-1; D gene unclear. CDR3 length: 11 amino acids. Germline CDR1 DFQATT, CDR2 SNEGSKA (reference sequence). V lost 5 bases, J lost 0 bases, and 3 bases lay in between. CDR3 bases: TGCAGTGCTCTGAGCACAGATACGCAGTATTTT. Encoded protein: CSALSTDTQYF.